This TCR beta chain comes out of a study of regulatory T cells in long-lasting Graves disease. Study-wide context: More than 5 years of antithyroid drugs with positive TSH receptor antibodies defined persistent Graves' disease.

This clonotype was detected many times. Its specificity is unknown. Construction of TCR beta libraries relied on iRepertoire HTBI primers and on Arm-PCR targeting CDR3 regions. Each CDR3 protein gets one entry after TCRdb re-called the multiplex PCR reads with MiXCR. The sample holds some 470,000 distinct CDR3 sequences; under 25% are singletons and the top ten take 7.1%. The CDR3 totals 12 residues. Germline loops: CDR1 MDHEN, CDR2 SYDVKM. Trimming stripped 5 bases from V and 4 bases from J, with 8 bases between. Time point denoted: persistent/refractory GD, antithyroid drugs over 5 years with positive TRAb. PBMC-extracted RNA yielded the TCR library. Study results and caveats: Only peripheral blood was studied, not thyroid tissue. Graves' patients with persistent disease showed TCR diversity lower than patients newly diagnosed. TRBV28, TRBJ1-2 and TRBJ2-5 were favored in persistent disease.

The V and J genes are TRBV28 and TRBJ2-5; D is unclear. This specimen was peripheral blood mononuclear cells (PBMCs), taken when the disease was refractory, from a patient treated with antithyroid drugs. This sequence originates from a female donor with Graves disease. The CDR3 region has the DNA TGTGCCAGCAGTCGACGGTTAGAGACCCAGTACTTC. This translates into CASSRRLETQYF.